The 26 T cell receptor beta chains below all came from one sample that was sequenced in a study of cytotoxic CD8 clonotypes in ibrutinib-treated CLL. Here immunoSEQ multiplex PCR was the method, and the copy in TCRdb shows in-frame clones only, minus some. This sample yields some 200,000 clones, of which about four fifths are seen a single time; around 10% belongs to the top ten. This material consisted of PBMCs, taken after 12 months of ibrutinib treatment. These receptors were collected from a human donor with chronic lymphocytic leukemia.

The gene calls are TRBV27 and TRBJ2-6, with 9 nucleotides matching TRBD1. Germline CDR1 reads MNHEY; CDR2 reads SMNVEV (reference sequence). CDR3 size: 22 residues. V was pared by 4 bases and J by 3 bases, with 22 bases of the junction left unmatched. CDR3 DNA: TGTGCCAGCAGTTCCCGGAATACGAAGCACAGGGGGCTCCGGTATGGGGCCAACGTCCTGACTTTC. This encodes CASSSRNTKHRGLRYGANVLTF.

DNA of the CDR3: TGTGCCAGCAGTGACTCGATGCAGGGTCCAGATACGCAGTATTTT. Its translation: CASSDSMQGPDTQYF. The V gene is TRBV6-4, the J gene TRBJ2-3; D might be TRBD1 (5 bases). V shed 0 bases and J shed 4 bases, with 11 bases lying between them. Germline V CDR1 and CDR2: MRHNA, SNTAGT. The CDR3 runs 15 residues.

The chain links TRBV9 to TRBJ2-2, with D maybe TRBD2 (5 bases). Germline V gene data show CDR1 as SGDLS and CDR2 as YYNGEE. This CDR3 spans 17 amino acids. Trimming took 0 bases from V and 2 from J, leaving 14 bases between them. The CDR3 reads CASSVGGWTSNTGELFF. In DNA, the CDR3 is TGTGCCAGCAGCGTAGGAGGTTGGACTTCCAACACCGGGGAGCTGTTTTTT.

This chain links TRBV5-5 with TRBJ2-1; 7 bases match TRBD1. Germline assignment: CDR1 SGHKS and CDR2 YYEKEE (reference sequence). The J segment lost 8 bases and the V segment lost 4 bases, leaving 3 bases of the junction unmatched. This CDR3 is built from 12 residues. In DNA, the CDR3 is TGTGCCAGCAGCCCGCAGGGGGATGAGCAGTTCTTC. Translation gives CASSPQGDEQFF.

The chain carries TRBV11-2 and TRBJ1-2, with 7 nucleotides matching TRBD1. The V and J ends lost 7 bases and 4 bases, in that order; junction bases with no gene match: 12. CDR1 is SGHAT, CDR2 FQNNGV, per germline. This CDR3 has 15 amino acids. The CDR3 spells CASTPQQGLGYGYTF. The CDR3 DNA reads TGTGCCAGCACCCCCCAACAGGGGCTGGGCTATGGCTACACCTTC.

The chain couples TRBV30 to TRBJ2-2; the D gene is possibly TRBD2 (6 bases). V shed 5 bases and J shed 1 base, with 8 bases lying between them. Looked up from germline, CDR1 is GTSNPN and CDR2 is SVGIG (reference sequence). This CDR3 is built from 13 residues. Here the CDR3 reads CAWGGVNTGELFF. CDR3 DNA sequence: TGTGCCTGGGGAGGGGTGAACACCGGGGAGCTGTTTTTT.

The chain recombines TRBV4-1 with TRBJ2-5; D possibly corresponds to TRBD1 (5 bases). This CDR3 comprises 16 residues. V lost 0 bases, J lost 4 bases, and 15 bases lay in between. The V gene's germline CDR1 is MGHRA and CDR2 YSYEKL. CDR3 nucleotides: TGCGCCAGCAGCCAAGATAGGGGCGGACCGGGAGAGACCCAGTACTTC. Translation: CASSQDRGGPGETQYF.

The chain recombines TRBV5-1 with TRBJ2-3, with D perhaps TRBD1 (5 bases). CDR1 and CDR2 (germline): SGHRS, YFSETQ. Trimming stripped 1 base from V and 2 bases from J, with 8 bases between. The CDR3 has 14 amino acids. For the CDR3, the DNA is TGCGCCAGCAGCTTGTTAGGGGTCACAGATACGCAGTATTTT. Its translation is CASSLLGVTDTQYF.

The rearrangement uses TRBV5-4 and TRBJ2-3; 15 bases align to TRBD2. The CDR3 is made up of 18 amino acids. The germline gives CDR1 SGHNT, CDR2 YYREEE (reference sequence). J lost 4 bases, V lost 4 bases, and 10 bases had no gene match. The CDR3 protein is CASSLGLAGGPQADTQYF. DNA for the CDR3: TGTGCCAGCAGCCTGGGACTAGCGGGGGGTCCACAGGCAGATACGCAGTATTTT.

The chain is built from TRBV27 and TRBJ2-2, with 7 positions matching TRBD2. In germline, CDR1 is MNHEY, CDR2 SMNVEV (reference sequence). The CDR3 extends over 14 amino acids. The V and J ends lost 4 bases and 6 bases, in that order; junction bases with no gene match: 5. The CDR3 loop reads CASSSTSLAGELFF. The CDR3 nucleotides read TGTGCCAGCAGTTCGACTAGCCTGGCCGGGGAGCTGTTTTTT.

On this clone: One end of the junction does not line up with germline, which may come from a read error. The genes are TRBV11-2 and TRBJ2-2, with D perhaps TRBD1 (6 bases). Germline V CDR1 and CDR2: SGHAT, FQNNGV. The CDR3 has 16 amino acids. CDR3: CASSSPGHTNIGELFF. CDR3 in DNA: TGTGCCAGCAGCTCACCGGGACATACGAACATCGGGGAGCTGTTTTTT.

V and J are TRBV7-6 and TRBJ2-7; 11 bases line up with TRBD2. The CDR3 consists of 16 residues. V trimming: 1 base; J trimming: 6 bases; junction bases outside the gene matches: 8. Germline CDR1 is SGHVS and CDR2 is FNYEAQ. The CDR3 reads CASSLGLAGGRSEQYF. CDR3 in DNA: TGTGCCAGCAGCTTAGGTCTAGCGGGAGGCCGATCCGAGCAGTACTTC.

This clone was seen more than once but under ten times. This sequence joins TRBV27 and TRBJ2-2; D is unresolved. Germline V gene sequence: CDR1 MNHEY, CDR2 SMNVEV (reference sequence). V was cut by 7 bases and J by 3 bases, with 15 bases left in between. The CDR3 spans 15 residues. CDR3 region: CASMKYSLDTGELFF. The CDR3 nucleotides read TGTGCCAGCATGAAGTACAGTTTAGACACCGGGGAGCTGTTTTTT.

J is TRBJ1-1 and V is TRBV4-1; D is ambiguous. Germline lookup yields CDR1 MGHRA and CDR2 YSYEKL. Deletions cut 4 bases from V and 1 base from J, with 7 bases between. The CDR3 sequence is 13 residues long. Here the CDR3 DNA reads TGCGCCAGCAGCCTTGGAGAGAACACTGAAGCTTTCTTT. Its translation is CASSLGENTEAFF.

The V and J genes are TRBV2 and TRBJ1-2, with no clear D. This CDR3 contains 15 residues. The V gene's germline CDR1 is SNHLY and CDR2 FYNNEI. V was trimmed by 8 bases and J by 4 bases, leaving 20 bases between them. CDR3 amino acids: CASQERIGRGYGYTF. Here the CDR3 DNA reads TGTGCCAGCCAAGAACGGATTGGGCGGGGCTATGGCTACACCTTC. Full variable domain (rest looked up from reference TRBV2 and TRBJ1-2): EPEVTQTPSHQVTQMGQEVILRCVPISNHLYFYWYRQILGQKVEFLVSFYNNEISEKSEIFDDQFSVERPDGSNFTLKIRSTKLEDSAMYFCASQERIGRGYGYTFGSGTRLTVV.

This sequence joins TRBV19 and TRBJ2-3; TRBD1 is a possible D gene (6 bases). Trimming cost V 4 bases and J 0 bases, with 11 bases left between them. Germline V gene lookup returns CDR1 LNHDA and CDR2 SQIVND (reference sequence). The CDR3 runs 15 residues. The chain's CDR3 is CASSNRATSTDTQYF. The CDR3 nucleotides read TGTGCCAGTAGTAACAGGGCAACTAGCACAGATACGCAGTATTTT.

The gene calls are TRBV11-2 and TRBJ2-7, with D maybe TRBD2 (5 bases). Looked up from germline, CDR1 is SGHAT and CDR2 is FQNNGV. V shed 1 base and J shed 4 bases, with 17 bases lying between them. CDR3 size: 16 residues. The CDR3 reads CASSLAPSSPWYEQYF. In nucleotides, the CDR3 is TGTGCCAGCAGCTTAGCTCCTAGCAGCCCCTGGTACGAGCAGTACTTC.

The chain joins TRBV2 to TRBJ2-7, with TRBD2 identical over 7 bases. The junction had 2 bases not matched to a gene; V was cut back by 3 bases and J by 3 bases. CDR3 length: 13 residues. Per the germline V gene, CDR1 is SNHLY and CDR2 is FYNNEI. This CDR3 is CASSDREGYEQYF. Written as DNA, the CDR3 is TGTGCCAGCAGTGACAGGGAGGGCTACGAGCAGTACTTC.

This chain uses TRBV19 with TRBJ1-4, with TRBD1 as a possible D gene (5 bases). Trimming removed 4 bases from V and 7 bases from J, with 16 bases in between. CDR3 length: 15 residues. Germline-derived CDR1 and CDR2 are LNHDA and SQIVND (reference sequence). The CDR3 region is CASSTRQSGAEKLFF. The CDR3 region has the DNA TGTGCCAGTAGTACCCGACAGTCCGGAGCTGAAAAACTGTTTTTT.

The CDR3 DNA is TGTGCCAGCAGCTTGGTGCAGGCGTCAGAGACCCAGTACTTC. Its protein is CASSLVQASETQYF. The chain is built from TRBV5-4 and TRBJ2-5; D is unresolved. Trimming removed 0 bases from V and 4 bases from J, with 10 bases in between. The CDR3 runs 14 residues. CDR1 is SGHNT, CDR2 YYREEE, per germline (reference sequence). Looking up the rest from reference TRBV5-4 and TRBJ2-5 gives the full variable domain: ETGVTQSPTHLIKTRGQQVTLRCSSQSGHNTVSWYQQALGQGPQFIFQYYREEENGRGNFPPRFSGLQFPNYSSELNVNALELDDSALYLCASSLVQASETQYFGPGTRLLVL.

The chain employs TRBV5-8 and TRBJ2-7; 7 bases align to TRBD1. Germline V CDR1 and CDR2: SGHTS, YDEGEE. V lost 4 bases and J lost 7; bases outside the gene matches: 11. This CDR3 has 14 amino acids. In DNA, the CDR3 is TGTGCCAGCAGCCCCGGGGCAGGGGGAAGTGAGCAGTACTTC. The encoded protein is CASSPGAGGSEQYF.

The chain joins TRBV6-5 to TRBJ1-2; D ambiguous. Trimming stripped 4 bases from V and 1 base from J, with 7 bases between. Germline loops: CDR1 MNHEY, CDR2 SVGAGI. The CDR3 sequence is 13 residues long. The CDR3 loop reads CASSLEINYGYTF. In DNA, the CDR3 is TGTGCCAGCAGTTTGGAGATTAACTATGGCTACACCTTC.

This clone was seen repeatedly, ten times or more. The junction departs from the called germline gene at one end, perhaps through a read error. Other DNA sequences within the sample encode an identical CDR3. The V call is TRBV4-1, the J call TRBJ2-6; TRBD2 is a possible D gene (5 bases). CDR1 and CDR2 from the germline V gene are MGHRA and YSYEKL. CDR3 length: 16 residues. This chain's CDR3 is CASSQEWETGANVLTF. CDR3 DNA sequence: TGTGCCAGCAGCCAAGAGTGGGAGACTGGGGCCAACGTCCTGACTTTC.

This chain links TRBV6-5 with TRBJ1-6, with D uncertain. V was cut by 8 bases and J by 7 bases, with 9 bases left in between. There are 12 residues in the CDR3. Germline loops: CDR1 MNHEY, CDR2 SVGAGI. This CDR3 reads CASSAVNSPLHF. The CDR3 DNA follows: TGTGCCAGCTCGGCAGTAAATTCACCCCTCCACTTT.

The rearrangement links TRBV5-1 to TRBJ2-7; 7 positions agree with TRBD2. Germline V gives CDR1 SGHRS, CDR2 YFSETQ. The ends lost 5 bases at V and 7 bases at J; junction bases unmatched: 12. The CDR3 consists of 14 residues. CDR3 sequence: CASSPWRESREQYF. The CDR3 nucleotides are TGCGCCAGCAGTCCTTGGCGGGAGTCGCGAGAGCAGTACTTC.

The chain uses TRBV4-1 and TRBJ1-2, with TRBD1 as a possible D gene (5 bases). Germline values: CDR1 MGHRA, CDR2 YSYEKL. The CDR3 consists of 15 residues. Trimming cost V 2 bases and J 5 bases, with 15 bases left between them. DNA for the CDR3: TGCGCCAGCAGCCAACTAGGGGAAGCGGCGTATGGCTACACCTTC. It specifies CASSQLGEAAYGYTF.